Listed below are T cell receptor beta chains from one sample, sequenced in a study of human T cells and chemical hapten exposure. TCRdb processed the RACE reads anew with MiXCR; each CDR3 protein has one entry. The repertoire includes roughly 360,000 distinct CDR3 sequences, about 4.8% of them detected once, and around 2.3% sits in the top ten. The sequenced sample was whole blood, obtained in connection with sensitization to the hapten diphenylcyclopropenone (DPC). Receptors were obtained from a woman aged 45-65 years with alopecia areata. Some clones in this sample may be carry-over from other donors' samples. Both conserved end residues are part of each CDR3. A D gene is named only where the DNA matches it firmly. Where a row states a size, it is once, few, many or the class of an expanded clone; other rows omit it.

TRBV12-3/TRBV12-4	many	TRBD1	TRBJ1-1	CASSLSLGQGVTEAFF	TGTGCCAGCAGTTTAAGTCTGGGACAGGGAGTCACTGAAGCTTTCTTT
TRBV9	many	TRBD2	TRBJ2-3	CASSARAGASTDTQYF	TGTGCCAGCAGCGCTCGAGCGGGGGCGAGCACAGATACGCAGTATTTT
TRBV5-6	many	-	TRBJ1-1	CASSAGANTEAFF	TGTGCCAGCAGCGCAGGGGCAAACACTGAAGCTTTCTTT
TRBV11-2	many	-	TRBJ2-3	CASSLPPGVTDTQYF	TGTGCCAGCAGCCTTCCCCCGGGGGTCACAGATACGCAGTATTTT
TRBV5-6	many	TRBD1	TRBJ1-4	CASKTGGLTSNEKLFF	TGTGCCAGTAAAACAGGGGGCCTGACGTCTAATGAAAAACTGTTTTTT
TRBV6-4	few	TRBD2	TRBJ2-1	CASSARGLASSYNEQFF	TGTGCCAGCAGTGCGAGGGGACTAGCGAGCTCCTACAATGAGCAGTTCTTC
TRBV10-3	-	TRBD1	TRBJ2-1	CAISTGAAGEQFF	TGTGCCATCAGTACAGGGGCAGCAGGGGAGCAGTTCTTC
TRBV28	few	TRBD1	TRBJ2-4	CASTSRGRRDIQYF	TGTGCCAGCACCTCCAGGGGGCGCAGGGACATTCAGTACTTC
TRBV4-3	many	TRBD2	TRBJ2-1	CASSRLAGEYNEQFF	TGCGCCAGCAGCCGGCTAGCGGGAGAGTACAATGAGCAGTTCTTC
TRBV20-1	-	-	TRBJ1-5	CSARPGDQPQHF	TGCAGTGCTAGACCCGGAGATCAGCCCCAGCATTTT
TRBV6-1	-	TRBD1	TRBJ1-4	CASRPGQVVWEKLFF	TGTGCCAGCAGACCGGGACAGGTCGTTTGGGAAAAACTGTTTTTT
TRBV6-5	once	TRBD2	TRBJ2-2	CASRATSGGGHTGELFF	TGTGCCAGCAGGGCAACTAGCGGGGGGGGACACACCGGGGAGCTGTTTTTT
TRBV12-3/TRBV12-4	few	-	TRBJ1-5	CASSLGSGNSNQPQHF	TGTGCCAGCAGTTTAGGGTCGGGGAACAGCAATCAGCCCCAGCATTTT
TRBV6-2/TRBV6-3	few	TRBD2	TRBJ2-4	CASSYQREIKNIQYF	TGTGCCAGCAGTTACCAGCGGGAGATCAAAAACATTCAGTACTTC
TRBV6-2/TRBV6-3	-	TRBD1	TRBJ1-6	CASTYDRGQTYNSPLHF	TGTGCCAGCACCTACGACAGGGGGCAGACCTATAATTCACCCCTCCACTTT
TRBV6-6	few	-	TRBJ2-3	CASSYGDFSTDTQYF	TGTGCCAGCAGTTACGGCGATTTCAGCACAGATACGCAGTATTTT
TRBV24-1	many	TRBD1	TRBJ1-5	CATSEDRGGVAQPQHF	TGTGCCACCAGCGAAGACAGGGGAGGAGTGGCTCAGCCCCAGCATTTT
TRBV2	many	TRBD1	TRBJ1-5	CASSPTGLTDQPQHF	TGTGCCAGCAGCCCGACAGGGCTCACCGATCAGCCCCAGCATTTT
TRBV14	few	-	TRBJ1-1	CASSLQSAPEAFF	TGTGCCAGCAGCCTCCAGAGCGCCCCTGAAGCTTTCTTT
TRBV5-5	-	-	TRBJ2-2	CASSRDMFAGSNTGELFF	TGTGCCAGCAGCAGGGACATGTTTGCGGGGTCGAACACCGGGGAGCTGTTTTTT
TRBV7-3	many	TRBD2	TRBJ2-1	CASSSGRTSGGRLFF	TGTGCCAGCAGCTCGGGACGGACTAGCGGGGGAAGGTTGTTCTTC
TRBV15	many	TRBD1	TRBJ1-1	CATSIRTGGTEAFF	TGTGCCACCAGCATTAGGACAGGGGGCACTGAAGCTTTCTTT
TRBV9	many	TRBD1	TRBJ2-5	CASSSGAGGAGETQYF	TGTGCCAGCAGCTCCGGAGCAGGGGGCGCCGGGGAGACCCAGTACTTC
TRBV6-1	many	-	TRBJ2-7	CASSEMGGNSYEQYF	TGTGCCAGCAGTGAAATGGGAGGCAACTCCTACGAGCAGTACTTC
TRBV27	many	TRBD1	TRBJ1-5	CASSTHRQGGQPQHF	TGTGCCAGCAGTACCCACAGACAGGGCGGCCAGCCCCAGCATTTT
TRBV27	-	-	TRBJ2-1	CASSSGAPVGNEQFF	TGTGCCAGCAGTTCCGGGGCCCCGGTGGGGAATGAGCAGTTCTTC
TRBV7-2	-	-	TRBJ2-2	CASSLEANTGELFF	TGTGCCAGCAGCTTAGAGGCGAACACCGGGGAGCTGTTTTTT
TRBV30	-	-	TRBJ2-7	CAWSKYEQYF	TGTGCCTGGAGTAAATACGAGCAGTACTTC
TRBV20-1	many	TRBD1	TRBJ2-7	CSARSRGLSHEQYF	TGCAGCGCTAGATCCAGGGGGTTATCCCACGAGCAGTACTTC
TRBV20-1	few	-	TRBJ2-5	CSARQGRGGLQETQYF	TGCAGTGCTAGGCAGGGTAGAGGGGGACTTCAAGAGACCCAGTACTTC
TRBV7-2	-	-	TRBJ2-2	CASKPGPTGELFF	TGTGCCAGCAAACCGGGACCCACCGGGGAGCTGTTTTTT
TRBV18	many	-	TRBJ2-5	CASSSSPGAGGEETQYF	TGTGCCAGCTCATCGTCTCCCGGGGCCGGGGGCGAAGAGACCCAGTACTTC
TRBV3-1	-	-	TRBJ2-5	CASRREAPPTQYF	TGTGCCAGCAGAAGGGAGGCCCCCCCGACCCAGTACTTC
TRBV6-6	many	-	TRBJ2-3	CASMAGDTQYF	TGTGCCAGTATGGCGGGGGATACGCAGTATTTT
TRBV3-1	few	TRBD1	TRBJ2-7	CASSQERGRGRVQYF	TGTGCCAGCAGCCAAGAACGAGGCAGGGGGCGCGTGCAGTACTTC
TRBV6-5	few	-	TRBJ1-5	CASSYGGPYGNQPQHF	TGTGCCAGCAGTTACGGAGGGCCTTATGGGAATCAGCCCCAGCATTTT
TRBV6-2/TRBV6-3	-	-	TRBJ2-2	CASTDYGNAGELFF	TGTGCCAGCACAGACTACGGTAATGCCGGGGAGCTGTTTTTT
TRBV12-3/TRBV12-4	few	TRBD1	TRBJ1-1	CASSLPPAGGNTEAFF	TGTGCCAGCAGTTTACCCCCCGCAGGGGGCAATACTGAAGCTTTCTTT
TRBV28	few	TRBD2	TRBJ2-7	CASSFTSGGVEQYF	TGTGCCAGCAGTTTTACTAGCGGGGGGGTCGAGCAGTACTTC
TRBV12-3/TRBV12-4	many	TRBD2	TRBJ2-3	CASSFSGRASGTDTQYF	TGTGCCAGCAGTTTTAGCGGGAGGGCCTCCGGCACAGATACGCAGTATTTT
TRBV3-1	few	TRBD2	TRBJ2-1	CASSQAWTELAGVQFF	TGTGCCAGCAGCCAAGCCTGGACGGAACTAGCGGGGGTTCAGTTCTTC
TRBV20-1	-	TRBD1	TRBJ1-2	CSARPWTGEGYTF	TGCAGTGCTAGGCCCTGGACAGGGGAAGGCTACACCTTC
TRBV3-1	few	TRBD2	TRBJ2-3	CASSRTSGRGTDTQYF	TGTGCCAGCAGCCGCACTAGCGGGAGGGGGACAGATACGCAGTATTTT
TRBV6-2/TRBV6-3	many	TRBD2	TRBJ2-1	CASSYHLPGLPDNEQFF	TGTGCCAGCAGTTACCACCTACCGGGACTACCTGACAATGAGCAGTTCTTC
TRBV7-2	-	-	TRBJ1-1	CASSSSRENTEAFF	TGTGCCAGCAGCTCGTCCCGGGAAAACACTGAAGCTTTCTTT
TRBV18	many	-	TRBJ2-5	CASSPWVGETQYF	TGTGCCAGCTCACCGTGGGTAGGAGAGACCCAGTACTTC
TRBV6-2/TRBV6-3	few	-	TRBJ2-1	CASSYSIIHSYNEQFF	TGTGCCAGCAGTTACTCGATAATACACTCCTACAATGAGCAGTTCTTC
TRBV19	few	-	TRBJ2-7	CASTGTSFYEQYF	TGTGCCAGTACAGGGACATCCTTCTACGAGCAGTACTTC
TRBV7-7	few	TRBD2	TRBJ2-1	CASSPGLAGAGEQFF	TGTGCCAGCAGTCCCGGACTAGCGGGAGCCGGTGAGCAGTTCTTC
TRBV18	few	-	TRBJ1-1	CASSQSSGQNTEAFF	TGTGCCAGCTCACAATCCTCGGGACAGAACACTGAAGCTTTCTTT
TRBV7-9	-	-	TRBJ2-7	CASSSPGPGDEQYF	TGTGCCAGCAGTAGTCCGGGACCAGGGGACGAGCAGTACTTC
TRBV7-2	many	-	TRBJ2-1	CASSLAGKEFF	TGTGCCAGCAGCTTAGCGGGAAAGGAGTTCTTC
TRBV6-4	many	-	TRBJ1-1	CASIRQFRNTEAFF	TGTGCCAGCATTCGACAATTCAGGAACACTGAAGCTTTCTTT